The 4 T cell receptor beta chains in this list originate from one sample, sequenced in a study of STAT3 mutations in large granular lymphocyte leukemia. The assay was immunoSEQ multiplex PCR, and TCRdb's table has in-frame clones only and misses some. The sample yields approximately 3,100 clones, about 40% seen once. These receptors' antigens are unknown. Study results and limitations: Every T-LGLL patient had at least one immunodominant TCRbeta clonotype.

Sequencing was performed on peripheral blood mononuclear cells. The receptors shown here come from a man in his fifties or sixties with T-cell large granular lymphocyte leukemia. Some clones in this sample may be carry-over from other donors' samples.

This rearrangement joins TRBV5-1 to TRBJ1-1; TRBD1 matches at 7 bases. CDR3 length: 17 residues. The trim removed 1 base at V and 1 base at J, leaving 10 bases unmatched. Germline lookup yields CDR1 SGHRS and CDR2 YFSETQ. The DNA for the CDR3 is TGCGCCAGCAGCTTGAACAGGGGCACACTTAGGAACACTGAAGCTTTCTTT. As protein: CASSLNRGTLRNTEAFF.

Relative to its sample, this clone is medium-sized. V and J are TRBV7-3 and TRBJ1-2, with D maybe TRBD1 (6 bases). The germline V gene has CDR1 SGHTA and CDR2 FQGTGA. Deletions cut 3 bases from V and 8 bases from J, with 16 bases between. This CDR3 has 14 residues. The chain's CDR3 is CASSLGGLRVGYTF. The CDR3 region has the DNA TGTGCCAGCAGCTTGGGGGGCCTGAGGGTCGGCTACACCTTC.

Only a few counts were recorded for this clone. Other nucleotide sequences from this sample produce the same CDR3. V is TRBV5-1 and J is TRBJ1-1; D uncertain. The CDR3 is made up of 13 amino acids. The V and J ends lost 0 bases and 6 bases respectively, with 9 bases between them. Looked up from germline, CDR1 is SGHRS and CDR2 is YFSETQ. The CDR3 loop reads CASSLVQPAEAFF. Here the CDR3 DNA reads TGCGCCAGCAGCTTGGTCCAACCGGCTGAAGCTTTCTTT.

V is TRBV7-9 and J is TRBJ2-7, with 11 positions matching TRBD2. J lost 5 bases, V lost 5 bases, and 8 bases had no gene match. The CDR3 runs 15 residues. CDR1 and CDR2 from the germline V gene are SEHNR and FQNEAQ (reference sequence). CDR3 coding DNA: TGTGCCAGCAGCCAACTAGCGGGAGTTCACCACGAGCAGTACTTC. It encodes CASSQLAGVHHEQYF.